One sample yielded the 3 T cell receptor beta chains listed below, sequenced in a study of shared clonotypes between healthy human individuals (dated by TCRdb to between 2020 and 2021). Libraries were prepared through the immunoSEQ multiplex PCR assay. TCRdb carries this immuneACCESS record with in-frame sequences only. Its versions omit some clonotypes, under half of them owing to an unresolved V gene in the studies checked, with the rest unexplained. Within this sample are 2,500,000 or so clones, with around 93% of them counted one time only. Clones ranked in the top ten supply roughly 0.34% of the sample. The sequenced sample consisted of naive CD4+ T cells from PBMCs. Reading the label with the study, this specimen's cell subset or site is: CD45RA+ positively selected. These receptors originate from a man aged 18 to 30 in good health. Some clones in this sample may be carry-over from other donors' samples.

This chain links TRBV15 with TRBJ2-1; 13 positions match TRBD2. This CDR3 is 17 amino acids long. Unmatched junction bases numbered 5, after V lost 6 bases and J lost 0 bases. The V gene's germline CDR1 is LNHNV and CDR2 YYDKDF (reference sequence). Here the CDR3 reads CATRRTSGSFSYNEQFF. CDR3 nucleotide sequence: TGTGCCACCAGAAGGACTAGCGGGAGTTTCTCCTACAATGAGCAGTTCTTC.

The rearrangement uses TRBV2 and TRBJ1-5; D is perhaps TRBD1 (6 bases). Germline values: CDR1 SNHLY, CDR2 FYNNEI. The CDR3 has 14 residues. The V gene lost 4 bases and the J gene lost 7 bases, with 14 bases spanning the gap. The CDR3 reads CASSGTGLGQPQHF. The CDR3 DNA is TGTGCCAGCAGTGGTACAGGGTTGGGACAGCCCCAGCATTTT.

This clone was counted between two and nine times. The rearrangement joins TRBV29-1 to TRBJ1-1; the match to TRBD1 covers 8 bases. The CDR3 loop spans 14 amino acids. Losses at the gene ends were 4 bases for V and 4 bases for J; bases not matched to a gene: 8. CDR1 SQVTM and CDR2 ANQGSEA come from the germline V gene. The CDR3 coding sequence is TGCAGCGTTGCCCTTAGACAGGGGAGCACTGAAGCTTTCTTT. This translates into CSVALRQGSTEAFF.